The 21 T cell receptor beta chains below all came from one sample that was sequenced in a study of beta chain features in type 1 diabetes. The antigens these receptors bind are not known. Study observations and caveats: There was a moderate but significant shortening of TCRB CDR3s in all four CD4+ subsets of Type 1 diabetes patients.

Since all of the isolated RNA was reverse transcribed, expressed TCRB transcripts were what got sequenced. Clones were read by immunoSEQ multiplex PCR, and TCRdb kept only the in-frame ones, dropping some. This sample has about 52,000 clones; roughly 39% occur once, and the top ten carry around 1.5%. Sequenced material: Tregs from blood. All receptors derive from a man aged 25-45 years with type 1 diabetes.

This clone was observed a few times. The CDR3 region has the DNA TGTGCCAGCAGCAAAAGTAGGGGTGGAGCTCAGCCCCAGCATTTT. It encodes CASSKSRGGAQPQHF. The gene calls are TRBV21-1 and TRBJ1-5; the DNA was not compared with TRBD1, the D call given in the table. TRBV21-1 is an annotated pseudogene. This CDR3 has 15 residues.

The chain recombines TRBV18 with TRBJ2-3; 8 bases line up with TRBD2. The germline V gene has CDR1 KGHSH and CDR2 LQKENI. This CDR3 comprises 16 residues. The J segment lost 2 bases and the V segment lost 3 bases, leaving 7 bases of the junction unmatched. CDR3 region: CASSPGTSGDTDTQYF. CDR3 bases: TGTGCCAGCTCACCTGGCACTAGCGGTGACACAGATACGCAGTATTTT.

In this sample, this clone turned up many times. The chain carries TRBV6-5 and TRBJ1-1; 7 nucleotides match TRBD1. The CDR3 runs 15 residues. J lost 1 base, V lost 7 bases, and 9 bases had no gene match. Per the germline V gene, CDR1 is MNHEY and CDR2 is SVGAGI. The CDR3: CASKIGQVQNTEAFF. CDR3 DNA sequence: TGTGCCAGCAAGATCGGACAGGTTCAGAACACTGAAGCTTTCTTT.

This clone appeared a few times. The chain is built from TRBV27 and TRBJ2-1; unclear D gene. The CDR3 extends over 18 amino acids. Looked up from germline, CDR1 is MNHEY and CDR2 is SMNVEV (reference sequence). The V gene lost 6 bases and the J gene lost 3 bases, with 24 bases spanning the gap. The CDR3 protein is CASSQPLNRDLGYNEQFF. Written as DNA, the CDR3 is TGTGCCAGCAGCCAACCCCTAAATCGTGACTTAGGCTACAATGAGCAGTTCTTC.

This chain joins TRBV18 and TRBJ2-5; 11 positions match TRBD1. This CDR3 has 15 amino acids. V lost 3 bases, J lost 5 bases, and 5 bases stayed unmatched. Germline lookup yields CDR1 KGHSH and CDR2 LQKENI. In DNA, the CDR3 is TGTGCCAGCTCACCTTGGACAGGGGGCCGGGAGACCCAGTACTTC. It specifies CASSPWTGGRETQYF.

This clone has just a few counts. The chain is built from TRBV7-9 and TRBJ2-5; tentative D call: TRBD2 (5 bases). V dropped 5 bases and J dropped 5 bases, with 21 bases sitting between them. The germline gives CDR1 SEHNR, CDR2 FQNEAQ (reference sequence). The CDR3 covers 16 residues. The CDR3 protein is CASSLGGTRLRETQYF. The CDR3 DNA is TGTGCCAGCAGCCTAGGAGGAACGAGGTTAAGGGAGACCCAGTACTTC.

CDR3 coding DNA: TGTGCCAGCAGCTTGGTACTCCTCACCTCCTACGAGCAGTACTTC. Translating it yields CASSLVLLTSYEQYF. This chain connects TRBV5-6 to TRBJ2-7; no firm D call. Germline V gene sequence: CDR1 SGHDT, CDR2 YYEEEE. Trimming took off 0 bases at V and 0 bases at J, with 10 bases between the two ends. CDR3 length: 15 residues.

DNA of the CDR3: TGTGCCAGCAGTACAACCGGGACTAGCGGGACCCCGGGGCAAGAGACCCAGTACTTC. Amino acids: CASSTTGTSGTPGQETQYF. The rearrangement uses TRBV28 and TRBJ2-5; 13 nucleotides line up with TRBD2. The germline V gene has CDR1 MDHEN and CDR2 SYDVKM. V gave up 5 bases and J gave up 2 bases; unmatched junction bases: 14. CDR3 length: 19 residues.

Here the CDR3 reads CASSLPNRQGNQPQHF. In nucleotides, the CDR3 is TGTGCCAGCAGCTTACCGAACAGACAGGGGAATCAGCCCCAGCATTTT. The chain links TRBV7-3 to TRBJ1-5; 8 bases match TRBD1. After removal of 2 bases from V and 4 bases from J, the junction contained 7 bases not matched to a gene. The germline V gene has CDR1 SGHTA and CDR2 FQGTGA. The CDR3 is 16 residues long.

This clone was counted only a few times. This rearrangement joins TRBV28 to TRBJ2-7; TRBD2 matches 7 bases. Germline CDR1 and CDR2: MDHEN and SYDVKM. J gave up 3 bases and V 5 bases, and 10 bases lay outside the gene matches. The CDR3 covers 15 residues. Written as DNA, the CDR3 is TGTGCCAGCAGTCGTCCACGGGGGGTGGGCTACGAGCAGTACTTC. Protein product: CASSRPRGVGYEQYF.

The chain links TRBV5-4 to TRBJ2-7; D call uncertain. Germline CDR1 SGHNT, CDR2 YYREEE (reference sequence). The CDR3 is 14 amino acids. V lost 0 bases and J lost 9, with 16 bases in between. The CDR3 DNA follows: TGTGCCAGCAGCTTGGAGGATGCCCGGGTCGGGCAGTACTTC. This translates into CASSLEDARVGQYF.

The CDR3 here is CASSLAYGGDEQFF. In nucleotides, the CDR3 is TGTGCCAGCAGCTTGGCCTACGGAGGGGATGAGCAGTTCTTC. The rearrangement links TRBV5-5 to TRBJ2-1; weak D call: TRBD2 (6 bases). Germline V gene lookup returns CDR1 SGHKS and CDR2 YYEKEE (reference sequence). The germline V and J ends were trimmed by 0 bases and 8 bases, with 12 bases remaining between them. The CDR3 totals 14 residues.

This chain links TRBV2 with TRBJ1-2; D is unresolved. Germline-derived CDR1 and CDR2 are SNHLY and FYNNEI. This CDR3 is 13 amino acids long. V lost 3 bases to trimming and J lost 5 bases, with 10 bases between them. In nucleotides, the CDR3 is TGTGCCAGCAGTGATGTACTTACTTATGGCTACACCTTC. Protein product: CASSDVLTYGYTF.

This clone was seen a handful of times. The gene calls are TRBV29-1 and TRBJ2-5, with a tentative D call TRBD2 (6 bases). This CDR3 is built from 14 residues. The V and J ends lost 5 bases and 1 base respectively, with 14 bases between them. Germline CDR1 is SQVTM and CDR2 is ANQGSEA. CDR3 amino acids: CSVTPGGFQETQYF. In DNA form, the CDR3 reads TGCAGCGTTACCCCAGGAGGGTTCCAAGAGACCCAGTACTTC.

The chain employs TRBV7-2 and TRBJ1-5; no firm D call. The CDR3 is 14 residues long. In germline, CDR1 is SGHTA, CDR2 FQGNSA. V gave up 2 bases and J gave up 6 bases, with 11 bases separating them. CDR3 DNA sequence: TGTGCCAGCAGCTTAACCAGAATAAGTCAGCCCCAGCATTTT. This gives the protein CASSLTRISQPQHF.

This clone was detected a few times. This chain links TRBV7-9 with TRBJ1-2; D possibly corresponds to TRBD1 (6 bases). CDR3 size: 13 residues. Germline values: CDR1 SEHNR, CDR2 FQNEAQ (reference sequence). Deletions cut 5 bases from V and 4 bases from J, with 11 bases between. The CDR3 nucleotides read TGTGCCAGCAGCCCGGGACACTTCTATGGCTACACCTTC. Translation gives CASSPGHFYGYTF. Full variable domain (remainder filled in from reference TRBV7-9 and TRBJ1-2): DTGVSQNPRHKITKRGQNVTFRCDPISEHNRLYWYRQTLGQGPEFLTYFQNEAQLEKSRLLSDRFSAERPKGSFSTLEIQRTEQGDSAMYLCASSPGHFYGYTFGSGTRLTVV.

This clone was observed a few times. The same CDR3 is also encoded by other DNA sequences in this sample. V gene TRBV15 combines with J gene TRBJ2-5; D is uncertain. The ends were cut back, 0 bases at V and 7 bases at J, with 6 bases in the middle. Germline values: CDR1 LNHNV, CDR2 YYDKDF (reference sequence). The CDR3 covers 12 residues. In DNA, the CDR3 is TGTGCCACCAGCAGAGATTCGGGGACCCAGTACTTC. Translated, it gives CATSRDSGTQYF.

The chain is built from TRBV2 and TRBJ2-7, with D maybe TRBD2 (5 bases). CDR3 size: 14 residues. Between the trimmed V and J ends, which lost 4 bases and 3 bases, there was a span of 13 bases. The germline CDR1 and CDR2 sequences are SNHLY and FYNNEI. DNA of the CDR3: TGTGCCAGCAGTGCGGACGGGAAAAGCTACGAGCAGTACTTC. Translated, it gives CASSADGKSYEQYF. Full variable domain (remainder filled in from reference TRBV2 and TRBJ2-7): EPEVTQTPSHQVTQMGQEVILRCVPISNHLYFYWYRQILGQKVEFLVSFYNNEISEKSEIFDDQFSVERPDGSNFTLKIRSTKLEDSAMYFCASSADGKSYEQYFGPGTRLTVT.

This rearrangement joins TRBV11-1 to TRBJ1-1; D unclear. Per the germline V gene, CDR1 is SGHAT and CDR2 is FQDESV (reference sequence). The CDR3 extends over 12 amino acids. V was trimmed by 1 base and J by 8 bases, leaving 8 bases between them. CDR3 sequence (DNA): TGTGCCAGCAGCTTAGAGAATCTAGAAGCTTTCTTT. This gives the protein CASSLENLEAFF.

The V gene is TRBV18, the J gene TRBJ2-1; D not certain. The CDR3 is 14 amino acids. Trimming took off 2 bases at V and 6 bases at J, with 11 bases between the two ends. CDR1 and CDR2 (germline): KGHSH, LQKENI. The CDR3 loop is CASSPEAWSNEQFF. As DNA, the CDR3 is TGTGCCAGCTCACCAGAGGCGTGGAGCAATGAGCAGTTCTTC.

The DNA of the CDR3 is TGTGCCTTCCGACCGAGGGAGGTTCCCTACGAGCAGTACTTC. This sequence encodes CAFRPREVPYEQYF. The chain couples TRBV2 to TRBJ2-7; the D gene is possibly TRBD2 (6 bases). This CDR3 is 14 amino acids long. V was cut by 11 bases and J by 2 bases, with 19 bases left in between. Germline CDR1 and CDR2: SNHLY and FYNNEI.